The 21 T cell receptor beta chains below come from one sample, sequenced in a study of cytomegalovirus exposure and HLA in healthy donors. Using immunoSEQ multiplex PCR, the repertoire was profiled, and TCRdb retains in-frame clones only, with some absent. There are 120,000 or so clones in the sample; around 87% occur only once, and 1.4% lies in the top ten. The sequenced material came from PBMCs. All receptors derive from a woman aged 25 to 45 in good health and CMV-seropositive.

This CDR3 reads CASSFFTGGRKDTQYF. In DNA, the CDR3 is TGTGCCAGCAGTTTCTTTACAGGGGGCCGAAAAGATACGCAGTATTTT. J is TRBJ2-3 and V is TRBV28, with TRBD1 identical over 9 bases. V trimming: 3 bases; J trimming: 5 bases; junction bases outside the gene matches: 9. Germline V gene sequence: CDR1 MDHEN, CDR2 SYDVKM. CDR3 size: 16 residues. The full variable domain, with the rest looked up from reference TRBV28 and TRBJ2-3, is DVKVTQSSRYLVKRTGEKVFLECVQDMDHENMFWYRQDPGLGLRLIYFSYDVKMKEKGDIPEGYSVSREKKERFSLILESASTNQTSMYLCASSFFTGGRKDTQYFGPGTRLTVL.

V is TRBV11-3 and J is TRBJ1-2; 7 nucleotides agree with TRBD1. This CDR3 has 13 residues. In germline, CDR1 is SGHNT, CDR2 YENEEA. This CDR3 reads CGKGARSNYGYTF. The CDR3 nucleotides are TGTGGAAAGGGGGCCCGGTCTAACTATGGCTACACCTTC.

The V call is TRBV19, the J call TRBJ1-2; D is undetermined. Germline values: CDR1 LNHDA, CDR2 SQIVND (reference sequence). V was shortened by 8 bases and J by 0 bases, with 10 bases between the two germline ends. The CDR3 has 13 residues. The CDR3 spells CASADKPNYGYTF. The DNA for the CDR3 is TGTGCCAGTGCCGACAAGCCTAACTATGGCTACACCTTC. Filled out from reference TRBV19 and TRBJ1-2, the complete variable domain reads DGGITQSPKYLFRKEGQNVTLSCEQNLNHDAMYWYRQDPGQGLRLIYYSQIVNDFQKGDIAEGYSVSREKKESFPLTVTSAQKNPTAFYLCASADKPNYGYTFGSGTRLTVV.

The chain joins TRBV4-3 to TRBJ2-7; a possible D gene is TRBD1 (6 bases). This CDR3 contains 15 residues. Trimming left V 3 bases short and J 4 bases short, with 16 bases between. Germline-derived CDR1 and CDR2 are LGHNA and YSLEER. This chain's CDR3 is CASSHNRDTIYEQYF. The DNA of the CDR3 is TGCGCCAGCAGCCATAACCGGGACACCATATACGAGCAGTACTTC.

This chain uses TRBV30 with TRBJ2-1, with TRBD1 matching over 9 bases. There are 16 residues in the CDR3. After removal of 0 bases from V and 8 bases from J, the junction contained 11 bases not matched to a gene. Per germline, CDR1 GTSNPN and CDR2 SVGIG (reference sequence). This CDR3 is CAWSVVGTGFPHEQFF. In DNA form, the CDR3 reads TGTGCCTGGAGTGTAGTTGGGACAGGGTTTCCCCATGAGCAGTTCTTC. Based on the CDR3 plus reference TRBV30 and TRBJ2-1, the full variable domain is SQTIHQWPATLVQPVGSPLSLECTVEGTSNPNLYWYRQAAGRGLQLLFYSVGIGQISSEVPQNLSASRPQDRQFILSSKKLLLSDSGFYLCAWSVVGTGFPHEQFFGPGTRLTVL.

The V and J genes are TRBV11-3 and TRBJ2-1; 7 bases agree with TRBD1. J gave up 5 bases and V 5 bases, and 6 bases lay outside the gene matches. The CDR3 sequence is 14 residues long. Germline V gene sequence: CDR1 SGHNT, CDR2 YENEEA. DNA for the CDR3: TGTGCCAGCAGCCTCCGACAGGGCCACAATGAGCAGTTCTTC. Protein: CASSLRQGHNEQFF. The full variable domain, with the rest looked up from reference TRBV11-3 and TRBJ2-1, is EAGVVQSPRYKIIEKKQPVAFWCNPISGHNTLYWYLQNLGQGPELLIRYENEEAVDDSQLPKDRFSAERLKGVDSTLKIQPAELGDSAVYLCASSLRQGHNEQFFGPGTRLTVL.

A few counts support this clone. The J gene is TRBJ1-5, the V gene TRBV2; 9 nucleotides align to TRBD1. With V trimmed by 6 bases and J by 5 bases, 8 bases remained unmatched. The CDR3 has 15 amino acids. Germline CDR1 and CDR2: SNHLY and FYNNEI. The CDR3 here is CASRLDRGRDQPQHF. CDR3 in DNA: TGTGCCAGCAGACTGGACAGGGGACGGGATCAGCCCCAGCATTTT.

This sequence joins TRBV28 and TRBJ1-6; 12 bases align to TRBD1. Per germline, CDR1 MDHEN and CDR2 SYDVKM. The CDR3 consists of 16 residues. The V gene end was trimmed by 6 bases and the J gene end by 7 bases; junction bases not matched to a gene: 7. Here the CDR3 reads CASRWDRGPRNSPLHF. In DNA, the CDR3 is TGTGCCAGCAGATGGGACAGGGGGCCAAGGAATTCACCCCTCCACTTT.

The gene calls are TRBV28 and TRBJ2-7; 7 bases fit TRBD1. CDR3 length: 13 amino acids. Germline loops: CDR1 MDHEN, CDR2 SYDVKM. Trimming at V came to 5 bases and at J to 4 bases, leaving 5 bases not matched to a gene. This CDR3 is CASSPQQGYEQYF. CDR3 coding DNA: TGTGCCAGCAGTCCTCAACAGGGGTACGAGCAGTACTTC.

CDR3 in DNA: TGTGCCAGCAGCCTGAGTCCTGGAAACACCATATATTTT. This encodes CASSLSPGNTIYF. The V call is TRBV6-5, the J call TRBJ1-3; the D is unclear. With 6 bases removed from V and 2 bases from J, the gap between germline ends came to 8 bases. CDR3 length: 13 amino acids. Looked up from germline, CDR1 is MNHEY and CDR2 is SVGAGI.

This clone was seen just once. The V and J genes are TRBV29-1 and TRBJ2-3; D remains ambiguous. This CDR3 contains 12 residues. The V end was cut by 3 bases, the J end by 2 bases, with 6 bases between. CDR1 is SQVTM, CDR2 ANQGSEA, per germline. For the CDR3, the DNA is TGCAGCGTTGACTACGACACAGATACGCAGTATTTT. Protein: CSVDYDTDTQYF.

This clone occurred a few times. This chain links TRBV27 with TRBJ1-6; no clear D gene. In germline, CDR1 is MNHEY, CDR2 SMNVEV (reference sequence). V lost 10 bases and J lost 7, with 20 bases in between. The CDR3 extends over 15 amino acids. CDR3: CATRVGGRRNSPLHF. The DNA for the CDR3 is TGTGCCACCAGAGTCGGAGGTAGGAGAAATTCACCCCTCCACTTT.

The chain uses TRBV7-9 and TRBJ2-7; 9 positions match TRBD2. The CDR3 runs to 19 residues. V trimming: 4 bases; J trimming: 4 bases; junction bases outside the gene matches: 20. Per germline, CDR1 SEHNR and CDR2 FQNEAQ (reference sequence). CDR3 in DNA: TGTGCCAGCAGCTCCGCTGCGGGGGGGGGCAGGACTACACCGTACGAGCAGTACTTC. It translates to CASSSAAGGGRTTPYEQYF.

The gene calls are TRBV10-1 and TRBJ2-1, with a weak D call TRBD2 (6 bases). Germline V CDR1 and CDR2: WNHNN, SYGVQD (reference sequence). V dropped 2 bases and J dropped 6 bases, with 11 bases sitting between them. The CDR3 sequence is 14 residues long. Here the CDR3 DNA reads TGCGCCAGCAGTGAGGGGCGACTAGTCAATGAGCAGTTCTTC. Its protein product is CASSEGRLVNEQFF.

This clone was seen a few times. The chain couples TRBV7-8 to TRBJ1-2; no clear D. The CDR3 totals 13 residues. Germline V CDR1 and CDR2: SGHVS, FQNEAQ. Trimming cost V 9 bases and J 8 bases, with 19 bases left between them. CDR3 amino acids: CASAGPASWGYTF. CDR3 in DNA: TGTGCCAGTGCAGGTCCCGCCTCATGGGGCTACACCTTC.

The J gene is TRBJ2-3, the V gene TRBV20-1; D gene ambiguous. The CDR3 has 11 residues. V was shortened by 2 bases and J by 5 bases, with 5 bases between the two germline ends. From germline, CDR1 is DFQATT and CDR2 SNEGSKA (reference sequence). CDR3 nucleotides: TGCAGTGCTAGACTCGGAGATACGCAGTATTTT. The encoded protein is CSARLGDTQYF.

This chain's CDR3 is CASSRMKSSGSYEQYF. DNA for the CDR3: TGTGCCAGTAGTAGGATGAAAAGCAGCGGGAGCTACGAGCAGTACTTC. The chain employs TRBV19 and TRBJ2-7, with TRBD2 matching over 8 bases. From germline, CDR1 is LNHDA and CDR2 SQIVND (reference sequence). Losses at the gene ends were 4 bases for V and 3 bases for J; bases not matched to a gene: 11. This CDR3 is 16 amino acids long. The full variable domain, completed using reference TRBV19 and TRBJ2-7, is DGGITQSPKYLFRKEGQNVTLSCEQNLNHDAMYWYRQDPGQGLRLIYYSQIVNDFQKGDIAEGYSVSREKKESFPLTVTSAQKNPTAFYLCASSRMKSSGSYEQYFGPGTRLTVT.

The table lists this clone with a count of one. This chain uses TRBV15 with TRBJ2-1; D might be TRBD2 (6 bases). CDR1 is LNHNV, CDR2 YYDKDF, per germline (reference sequence). The CDR3 totals 18 residues. Trimming took 1 base from V and 6 from J, leaving 22 bases between them. CDR3: CATSRVYPGAGTRNEQFF. CDR3 nucleotide sequence: TGTGCCACCAGCAGAGTCTACCCCGGGGCGGGAACCCGCAATGAGCAGTTCTTC.

The chain is built from TRBV5-1 and TRBJ2-7; 7 nucleotides agree with TRBD1. Trimming at V came to 2 bases and at J to 6 bases, leaving 11 bases not matched to a gene. Germline lookup yields CDR1 SGHRS and CDR2 YFSETQ. CDR3 size: 15 residues. CDR3 in DNA: TGCGCCAGCAGCTTACCGGGACAGAACCTTGGCGAGCAGTACTTC. Its translation: CASSLPGQNLGEQYF.

Only a few counts were recorded for this clone. The rearrangement links TRBV6-6 to TRBJ1-1, with D possibly being TRBD1 (5 bases). This CDR3 contains 11 residues. The germline V gene has CDR1 MNHNY and CDR2 SVGAGI (reference sequence). Trimming left V 7 bases short and J 7 bases short, with 10 bases between. The CDR3 loop is CASTYGGEAFF. The CDR3 DNA reads TGTGCCAGCACCTACGGGGGTGAAGCTTTCTTT.

This sequence joins TRBV9 and TRBJ1-1; TRBD1 matches at 7 bases. Germline V gene sequence: CDR1 SGDLS, CDR2 YYNGEE. The V gene end was trimmed by 6 bases and the J gene end by 2 bases; junction bases not matched to a gene: 10. This CDR3 spans 15 amino acids. This chain's CDR3 is CASNSVQGENTEAFF. CDR3 nucleotides: TGTGCCAGCAACTCTGTCCAGGGGGAAAACACTGAAGCTTTCTTT.